These 5 T cell receptor beta chains were all obtained from the same sample, sequenced in a study of OX40 agonist ivuxolimab in advanced cancers. Assay: immunoSEQ multiplex PCR; the TCRdb copy retains only in-frame clones and omits some. The sample yields approximately 76,000 clones, approximately 85% seen once. The sequencing used CD4+ or CD8+ T cells sorted from blood, collected in a trial of the OX40 agonist ivuxolimab. Receptors originate from an adult with an advanced solid tumor such as melanoma, head and neck, liver or kidney cancer.

The J gene is TRBJ2-1, the V gene TRBV11-2, with TRBD1 matching over 11 bases. The V gene's germline CDR1 is SGHAT and CDR2 FQNNGV. V lost 0 bases, J lost 7 bases, and 8 bases stayed unmatched. The CDR3 is made up of 17 amino acids. CDR3 sequence reads: CASSLDLDRGRKNEQFF. Here the CDR3 DNA reads TGTGCCAGCAGCTTAGATCTGGACAGGGGGCGGAAAAATGAGCAGTTCTTC.

The genes are TRBV27 and TRBJ2-1; D might be TRBD1 (6 bases). CDR1 and CDR2 from the germline V gene are MNHEY and SMNVEV (reference sequence). The ends were cut back, 4 bases at V and 6 bases at J, with 13 bases in the middle. The CDR3 spans 14 residues. The DNA of the CDR3 is TGTGCCAGCAGTTCCGACAGACAGGCCAATGAGCAGTTCTTC. This translates into CASSSDRQANEQFF.

The chain has TRBV7-2 and TRBJ2-3; the D gene is possibly TRBD2 (6 bases). The ends were cut back, 3 bases at V and 5 bases at J, with 15 bases in the middle. From germline, CDR1 is SGHTA and CDR2 FQGNSA. The CDR3 runs to 15 residues. The CDR3, as DNA: TGTGCCAGCAGCTTGGGGGGTGGTATGGTAGATACGCAGTATTTT. Encoded protein: CASSLGGGMVDTQYF.

J is TRBJ2-7 and V is TRBV4-3; possible D gene TRBD1, 5 bases. The CDR3 loop spans 16 amino acids. V lost 1 base to trimming and J lost 4 bases, with 17 bases between them. CDR1 is LGHNA and CDR2 is YSLEER in the germline V gene. The CDR3 region has the DNA TGCGCCAGCAGCCAAGGGCAGGGTATGGACGGATACGAGCAGTACTTC. Protein sequence: CASSQGQGMDGYEQYF.

The chain employs TRBV19 and TRBJ1-2, with D unclear. Looked up from germline, CDR1 is LNHDA and CDR2 is SQIVND (reference sequence). The V end lost 7 bases, the J end lost 8 bases, and 14 bases lay between the germline ends. The CDR3 runs to 12 residues. CDR3 protein: CASKVSGRGYTF. In DNA, the CDR3 is TGTGCCAGTAAGGTGTCCGGTAGAGGCTACACCTTC.